The T cell receptor beta chain under discussion was sequenced for a study of OX40 agonist ivuxolimab in advanced cancers. Study observations and caveats: Partial responders treated at 0.1-3.0 mg/kg exhibited clonal expansion among the lowest measured. CD4+ and CD8+ blood T cells expanded clonally by week 6 at 0.1 to 3.0 mg/kg.

TCRdb's copy holds only in-frame clones and misses some; the assay was immunoSEQ multiplex PCR. The table records roughly 52,000 clones, 77% of them present only once. Comments on this clone: The antigen is unknown.

CDR1 is MNHEY and CDR2 is SMNVEV in the germline V gene (reference sequence). V shed 8 bases and J 3 bases; nucleotides not matched to a gene: 12. CDR3 size: 15 residues. The sequences come from CD4+ or CD8+ T cells sorted from blood, collected in a trial of the OX40 agonist ivuxolimab. The receptor's source is an adult with an advanced solid tumor such as melanoma, head and neck, liver or kidney cancer. This chain uses TRBV27 with TRBJ1-2; 7 bases map to TRBD1. The CDR3 sequence is CASGSRGGADYGYTF. CDR3 coding DNA: TGTGCCAGCGGCTCCCGAGGGGGCGCGGACTATGGCTACACCTTC.